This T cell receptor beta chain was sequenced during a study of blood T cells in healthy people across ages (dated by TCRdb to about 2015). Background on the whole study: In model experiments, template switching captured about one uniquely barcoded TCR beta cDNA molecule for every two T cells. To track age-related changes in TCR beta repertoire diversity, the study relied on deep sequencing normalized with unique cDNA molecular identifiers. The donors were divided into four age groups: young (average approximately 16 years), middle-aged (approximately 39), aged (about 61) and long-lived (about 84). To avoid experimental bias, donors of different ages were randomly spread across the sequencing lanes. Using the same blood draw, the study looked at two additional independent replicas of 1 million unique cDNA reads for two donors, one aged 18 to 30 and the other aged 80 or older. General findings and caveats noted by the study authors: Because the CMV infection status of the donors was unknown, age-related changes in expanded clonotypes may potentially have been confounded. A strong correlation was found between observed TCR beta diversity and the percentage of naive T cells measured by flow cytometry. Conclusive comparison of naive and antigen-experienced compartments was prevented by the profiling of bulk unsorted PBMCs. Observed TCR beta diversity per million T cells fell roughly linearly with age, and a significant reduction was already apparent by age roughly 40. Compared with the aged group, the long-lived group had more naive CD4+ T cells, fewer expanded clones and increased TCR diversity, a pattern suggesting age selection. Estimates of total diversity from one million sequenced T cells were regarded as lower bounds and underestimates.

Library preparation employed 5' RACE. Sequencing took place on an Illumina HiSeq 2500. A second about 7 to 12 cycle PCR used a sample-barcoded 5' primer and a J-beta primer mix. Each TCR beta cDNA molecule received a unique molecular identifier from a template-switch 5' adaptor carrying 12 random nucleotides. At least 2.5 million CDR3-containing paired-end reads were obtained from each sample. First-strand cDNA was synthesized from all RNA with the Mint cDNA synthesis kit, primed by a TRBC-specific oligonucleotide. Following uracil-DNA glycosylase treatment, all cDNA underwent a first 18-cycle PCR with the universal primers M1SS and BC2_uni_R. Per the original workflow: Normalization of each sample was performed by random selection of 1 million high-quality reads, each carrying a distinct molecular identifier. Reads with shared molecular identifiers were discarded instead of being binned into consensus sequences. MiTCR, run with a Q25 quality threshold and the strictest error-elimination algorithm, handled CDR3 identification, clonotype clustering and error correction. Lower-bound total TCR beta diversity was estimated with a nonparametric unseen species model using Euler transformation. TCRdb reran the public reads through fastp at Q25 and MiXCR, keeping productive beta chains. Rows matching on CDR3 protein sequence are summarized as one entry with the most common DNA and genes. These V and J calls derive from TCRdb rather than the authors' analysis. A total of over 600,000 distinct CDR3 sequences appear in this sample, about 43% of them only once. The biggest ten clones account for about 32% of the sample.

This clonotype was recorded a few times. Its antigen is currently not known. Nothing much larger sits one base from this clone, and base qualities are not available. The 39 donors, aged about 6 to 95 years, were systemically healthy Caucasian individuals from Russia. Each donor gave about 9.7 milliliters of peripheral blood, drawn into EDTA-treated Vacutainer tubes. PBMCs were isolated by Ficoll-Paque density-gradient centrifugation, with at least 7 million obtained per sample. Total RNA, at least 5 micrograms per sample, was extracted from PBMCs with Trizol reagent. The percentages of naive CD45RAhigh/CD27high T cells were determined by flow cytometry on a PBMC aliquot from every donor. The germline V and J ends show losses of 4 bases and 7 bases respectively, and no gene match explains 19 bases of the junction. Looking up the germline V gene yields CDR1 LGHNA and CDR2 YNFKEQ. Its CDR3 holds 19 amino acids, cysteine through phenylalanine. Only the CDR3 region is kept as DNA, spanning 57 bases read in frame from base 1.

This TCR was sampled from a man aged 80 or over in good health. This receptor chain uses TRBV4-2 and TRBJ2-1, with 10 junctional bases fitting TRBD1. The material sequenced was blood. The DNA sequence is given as TGTGCCAGCAGCCGGAGAACCGGGACAGGGGAGATTAGGGCAAATGAGCAGTTCTTC. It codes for CASSRRTGTGEIRANEQFF.